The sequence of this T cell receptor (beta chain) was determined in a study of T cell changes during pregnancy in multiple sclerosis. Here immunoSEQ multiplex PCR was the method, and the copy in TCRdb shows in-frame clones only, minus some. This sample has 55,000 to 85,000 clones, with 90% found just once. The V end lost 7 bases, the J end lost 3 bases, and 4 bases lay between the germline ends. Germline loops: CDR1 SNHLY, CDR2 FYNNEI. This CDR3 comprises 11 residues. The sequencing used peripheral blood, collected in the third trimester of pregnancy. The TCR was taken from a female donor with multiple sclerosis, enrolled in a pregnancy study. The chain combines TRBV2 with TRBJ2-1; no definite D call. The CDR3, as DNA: TGTGCCAGCACCTACTACAATGAGCAGTTCTTC. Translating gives CASTYYNEQFF.